This paragraph covers one T cell receptor (beta chain) sequence. The data stem from a study of blood T cell repertoires in COVID-19. Study details: From the United States, Italy and Spain came samples of acute and convalescent COVID-19.

Data came from immunoSEQ multiplex PCR; TCRdb stores just in-frame clones and leaves some out. The sample consists of about 270,000 clones, 65% to 90% of them appearing once. This CDR3 has 17 residues. J gave up 1 base and V 2 bases, and 13 bases lay outside the gene matches. CDR1 and CDR2 from the germline V gene are GTSNPN and SVGIG (reference sequence). The gene calls are TRBV30 and TRBJ1-1; 7 bases agree with TRBD1. The receptor's source is a woman in her 70s with COVID-19, enrolled during active disease. The sequenced sample was peripheral blood. CDR3 region: CAWSTDRRSNRNTEAFF. As DNA, the CDR3 is TGTGCCTGGAGTACGGACAGGCGTTCTAATCGGAACACTGAAGCTTTCTTT.